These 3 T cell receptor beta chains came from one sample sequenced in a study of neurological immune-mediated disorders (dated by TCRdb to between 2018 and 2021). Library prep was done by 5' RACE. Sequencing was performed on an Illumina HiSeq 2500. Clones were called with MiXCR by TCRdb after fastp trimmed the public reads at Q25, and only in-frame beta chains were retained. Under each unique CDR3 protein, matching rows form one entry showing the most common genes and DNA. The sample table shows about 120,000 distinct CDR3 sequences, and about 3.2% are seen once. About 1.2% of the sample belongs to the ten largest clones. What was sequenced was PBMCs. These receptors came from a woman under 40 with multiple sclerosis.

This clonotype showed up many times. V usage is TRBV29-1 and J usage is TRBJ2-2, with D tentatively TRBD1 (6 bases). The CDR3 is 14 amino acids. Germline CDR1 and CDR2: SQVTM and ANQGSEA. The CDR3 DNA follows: TGCGGAAGTGGGGGACACGCGAACACCGGGGAGCTGTTTTTT. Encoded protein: CGSGGHANTGELFF.

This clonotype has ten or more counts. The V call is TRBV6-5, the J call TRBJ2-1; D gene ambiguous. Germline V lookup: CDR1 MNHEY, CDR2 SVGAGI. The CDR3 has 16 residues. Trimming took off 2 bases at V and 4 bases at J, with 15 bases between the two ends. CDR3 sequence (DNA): TGTGCCAGCAGTTACGGTGATGTCAGCCCATACAATGAGCAGTTCTTC. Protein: CASSYGDVSPYNEQFF.

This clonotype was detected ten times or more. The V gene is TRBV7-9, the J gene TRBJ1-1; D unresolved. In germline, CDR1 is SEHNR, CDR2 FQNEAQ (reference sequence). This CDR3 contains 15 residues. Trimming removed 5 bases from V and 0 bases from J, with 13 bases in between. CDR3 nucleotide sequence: TGTGCCAGCAGCATGTTTGACAACATGAACACTGAAGCTTTCTTT. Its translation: CASSMFDNMNTEAFF.